Listed below are T cell receptor beta chains from one sample, sequenced in a study of blood T cell repertoires in COVID-19. The method was immunoSEQ multiplex PCR; TCRdb's version includes in-frame clones alone and lacks a portion of them. The sample shows fewer than 85,000 clones, 60% to 75% of them seen only once. Material: peripheral blood. The receptors were gathered from a woman aged 65 to 85 with acute or convalescent COVID-19. Both conserved end residues are part of each CDR3. A D gene is named only where the DNA matches it firmly. For some rows the clone size is stated as once, few or many, or as a class when expanded; others skip it.

j_call,clone_size,v_call,d_call,cdr3_aa,cdr3_nt
TRBJ2-7,-,TRBV27,-,CASRGDSSYEQYF,TGTGCCAGCCGCGGGGACAGCTCCTACGAGCAGTACTTC
TRBJ2-7,-,TRBV10-1,-,CASSTGPNGEQYF,TGCGCCAGCAGCACGGGTCCGAATGGCGAGCAGTACTTC
TRBJ1-4,-,TRBV27,-,CASSLRGLGEKLFF,TGTGCCAGCAGTTTAAGGGGGTTGGGGGAAAAACTGTTTTTT
TRBJ2-1,-,TRBV12-5,TRBD1,CASAGQNDNEQFF,TGTGCTAGTGCGGGACAGAACGACAATGAGCAGTTCTTC
TRBJ1-4,-,TRBV7-6,-,CASSSGLNEKLFF,TGTGCCAGCAGCTCCGGTCTAAATGAAAAACTGTTTTTT
TRBJ2-2,few,TRBV5-4,-,CASSLDFPLTGELFF,TGTGCCAGCAGCTTGGACTTCCCTCTCACCGGGGAGCTGTTTTTT
TRBJ2-7,-,TRBV27,TRBD1,CASSPRQGTSQYF,TGTGCCAGCAGTCCGAGACAGGGAACGTCGCAGTACTTC
TRBJ2-7,-,TRBV7-7,-,CASSPDGGEQYF,TGTGCCAGCAGCCCGGACGGAGGCGAGCAGTACTTC
TRBJ1-6,-,TRBV5-6,-,CASSFNRVYNSPLHF,TGTGCCAGCAGCTTTAACAGGGTGTATAATTCACCCCTCCACTTT
TRBJ1-2,-,TRBV30,-,CAWRSSEHGGKRYGYTF,TGTGCCTGGAGATCCAGTGAACACGGCGGCAAACGATATGGCTACACCTTC
TRBJ1-2,-,TRBV10-3,-,CAISESIAGDGYTF,TGTGCCATCAGTGAGTCGATTGCGGGCGATGGCTACACCTTC
TRBJ2-7,-,TRBV7-9,TRBD2,CASSLDLAGGVFGYEQYF,TGTGCCAGCAGCTTAGACCTAGCGGGAGGGGTATTTGGCTACGAGCAGTACTTC
TRBJ1-2,-,TRBV7-9,TRBD1,CASSLGATGIYGYTF,TGTGCCAGCAGCTTAGGAGCGACAGGGATCTATGGCTACACCTTC
TRBJ1-2,-,TRBV13,-,CASSPPSGANYGYTF,TGTGCCAGCAGCCCCCCTTCGGGAGCTAACTATGGCTACACCTTC
TRBJ2-7,-,TRBV2,-,CASSARQVVDEQYF,TGTGCCAGCAGTGCTAGACAGGTAGTTGACGAGCAGTACTTC
TRBJ1-1,-,TRBV28,-,CASKPPGSPSLDTEAFF,TGTGCCAGCAAACCTCCAGGGTCACCATCATTAGACACTGAAGCTTTCTTT
TRBJ1-5,many,TRBV5-1,-,CASSYGGNSNQPQHF,TGCGCCAGCAGCTATGGCGGAAATAGCAATCAGCCCCAGCATTTT
TRBJ2-1,-,TRBV7-2,TRBD2,CASSLGGLAFNEQFF,TGTGCCAGCAGCTTAGGCGGACTAGCATTCAATGAGCAGTTCTTC
TRBJ2-3,-,TRBV5-6,TRBD2,CASSLGTSISTDTQYF,TGTGCCAGCAGCCTTGGGACTAGTATAAGCACAGATACGCAGTATTTT
TRBJ2-2,-,TRBV29-1,TRBD2,CSVLAGGGGTGELFF,TGCAGCGTTTTAGCGGGAGGGGGAGGGACCGGGGAGCTGTTTTTT
TRBJ1-5,-,TRBV5-8,-,CASSFFRGSIQYSNQPQHF,TGTGCCAGCAGCTTTTTCAGGGGTTCTATTCAGTATAGCAATCAGCCCCAGCATTTT
TRBJ1-2,-,TRBV10-3,-,CAISVQGVINYGYTF,TGTGCCATCAGCGTTCAAGGGGTCATAAACTATGGCTACACCTTC
TRBJ2-5,-,TRBV6-6,-,CASSYGKETQYF,TGTGCCAGCAGTTACGGCAAAGAGACCCAGTACTTC
TRBJ1-5,-,TRBV2,-,CASAFREANQPQHF,TGTGCCAGCGCGTTCAGGGAAGCTAATCAGCCCCAGCATTTT